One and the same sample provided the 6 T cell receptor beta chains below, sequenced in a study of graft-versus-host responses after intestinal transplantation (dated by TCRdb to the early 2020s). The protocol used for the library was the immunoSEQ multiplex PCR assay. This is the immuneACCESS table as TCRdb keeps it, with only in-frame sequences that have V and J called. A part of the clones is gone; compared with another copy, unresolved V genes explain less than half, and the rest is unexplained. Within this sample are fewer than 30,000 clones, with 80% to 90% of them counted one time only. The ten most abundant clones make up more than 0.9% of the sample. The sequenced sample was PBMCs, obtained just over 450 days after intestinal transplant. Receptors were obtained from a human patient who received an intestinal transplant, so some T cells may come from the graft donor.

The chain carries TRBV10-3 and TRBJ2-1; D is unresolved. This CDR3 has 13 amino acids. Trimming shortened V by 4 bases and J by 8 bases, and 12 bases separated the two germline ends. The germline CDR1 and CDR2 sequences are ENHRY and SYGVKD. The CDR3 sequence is CAISVPYGDEQFF. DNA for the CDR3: TGTGCCATCAGTGTCCCCTACGGCGATGAGCAGTTCTTC.

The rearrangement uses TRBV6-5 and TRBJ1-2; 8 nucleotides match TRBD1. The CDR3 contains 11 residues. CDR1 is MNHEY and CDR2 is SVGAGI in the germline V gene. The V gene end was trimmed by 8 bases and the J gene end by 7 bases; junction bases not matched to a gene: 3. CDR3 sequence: CASYRGGGYTF. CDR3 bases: TGTGCCAGCTACAGGGGGGGTGGCTACACCTTC.

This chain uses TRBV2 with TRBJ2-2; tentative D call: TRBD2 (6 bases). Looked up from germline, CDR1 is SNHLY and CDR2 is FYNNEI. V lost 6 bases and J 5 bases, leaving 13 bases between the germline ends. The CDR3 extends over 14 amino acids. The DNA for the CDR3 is TGTGCCAGCAGCCTAAAAGGAGGGACCGGGGAGCTGTTTTTT. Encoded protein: CASSLKGGTGELFF.

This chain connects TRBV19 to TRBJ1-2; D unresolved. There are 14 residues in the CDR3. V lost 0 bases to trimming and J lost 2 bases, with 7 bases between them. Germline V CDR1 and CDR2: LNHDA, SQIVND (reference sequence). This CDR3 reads CASSIDSKNYGYTF. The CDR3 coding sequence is TGTGCCAGTAGTATAGATTCAAAGAACTATGGCTACACCTTC.

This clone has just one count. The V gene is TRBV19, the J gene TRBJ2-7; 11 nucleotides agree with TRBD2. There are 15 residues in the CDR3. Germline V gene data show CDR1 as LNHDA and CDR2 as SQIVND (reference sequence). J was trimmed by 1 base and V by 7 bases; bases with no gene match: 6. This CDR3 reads CASTPTSGRSYEQYF. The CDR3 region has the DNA TGTGCCAGTACTCCAACTAGCGGGAGATCCTACGAGCAGTACTTC. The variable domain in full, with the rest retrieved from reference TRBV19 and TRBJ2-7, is DGGITQSPKYLFRKEGQNVTLSCEQNLNHDAMYWYRQDPGQGLRLIYYSQIVNDFQKGDIAEGYSVSREKKESFPLTVTSAQKNPTAFYLCASTPTSGRSYEQYFGPGTRLTVT.

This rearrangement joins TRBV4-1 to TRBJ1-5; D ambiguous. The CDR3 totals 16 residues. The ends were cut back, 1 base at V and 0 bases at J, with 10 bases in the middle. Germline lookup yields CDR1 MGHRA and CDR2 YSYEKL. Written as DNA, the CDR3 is TGCGCCAGCAGCCAAGGGTATGACTATAGCAATCAGCCCCAGCATTTT. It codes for CASSQGYDYSNQPQHF.